This T cell receptor beta chain comes out of a study of CD8+ T cells in alopecia areata. Study conclusions and caveats: Clonality was higher in lesional than normal scalp, especially in alopecia totalis/universalis. It was less clear whether patients shared TCRs than it was in mice, possibly because of HLA.

With respect to this clone: The target antigen is unknown.

Once RNA had been extracted, it was reverse transcribed into cDNA to act as the sequencing template. Clones were read by immunoSEQ multiplex PCR, and TCRdb kept only the in-frame ones, dropping some. The sample holds 200,000 or so clones, roughly 56% seen once. The V and J ends lost 6 bases and 1 base, in that order; junction bases with no gene match: 4. The CDR3 has 15 amino acids. Germline loops: CDR1 SGHTA, CDR2 FQGNSA. The source of this sequence is a human donor in good health. The chain recombines TRBV7-2 with TRBJ2-5; 11 positions agree with TRBD1. The sequencing sample was made of CD8+ T cells sorted from blood. This CDR3 is CASRQGTGGQETQYF. Written as DNA, the CDR3 is TGTGCCAGCAGACAGGGGACAGGGGGCCAAGAGACCCAGTACTTC.